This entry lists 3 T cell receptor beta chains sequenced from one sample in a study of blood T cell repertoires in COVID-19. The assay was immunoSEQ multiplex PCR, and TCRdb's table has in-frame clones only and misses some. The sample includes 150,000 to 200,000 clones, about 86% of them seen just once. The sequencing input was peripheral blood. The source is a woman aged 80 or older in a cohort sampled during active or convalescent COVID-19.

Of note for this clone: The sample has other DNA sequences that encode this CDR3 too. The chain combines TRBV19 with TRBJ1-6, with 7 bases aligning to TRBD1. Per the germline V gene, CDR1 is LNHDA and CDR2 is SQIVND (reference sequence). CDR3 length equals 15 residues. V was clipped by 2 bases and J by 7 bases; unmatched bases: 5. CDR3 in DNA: TGTGCCAGTAGTATAACAGGGGTAGGGAATTCACCCCTCCACTTT. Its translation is CASSITGVGNSPLHF.

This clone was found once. The CDR3 DNA follows: TGTGCCAGCAGTTTATCGTGGGTAGCGGGGGGGAACACAGATACGCAGTATTTT. It encodes CASSLSWVAGGNTDTQYF. This chain connects TRBV27 to TRBJ2-3; the match to TRBD2 covers 11 bases. J was trimmed by 2 bases and V by 0 bases; bases with no gene match: 7. The germline CDR1 and CDR2 sequences are MNHEY and SMNVEV (reference sequence). This CDR3 region has 18 residues.

CDR3 bases: TGTGCCAGCAGCCACCTATTCTCCTCCTACAATGAGCAGTTCTTC. Translating gives CASSHLFSSYNEQFF. The V gene is TRBV7-9, the J gene TRBJ2-1; D unresolved. Germline assignment: CDR1 SEHNR and CDR2 FQNEAQ (reference sequence). The V end was cut by 5 bases, the J end by 0 bases, with 11 bases between. CDR3 length: 15 amino acids.